This entry lists 32 T cell receptor beta chains sequenced from one sample in a study of somatic mutations in cytotoxic T cells in rheumatoid arthritis. The protocol was immunoSEQ multiplex PCR, while the TCRdb copy is restricted to in-frame clones and leaves out a portion. This sample has 15,000 to 20,000 clones; roughly four fifths occur once, and the top ten carry roughly 10%. Sequencing was performed on CD8+ T cells sorted from blood. The source is an adult with rheumatoid arthritis.

This chain links TRBV7-9 with TRBJ2-2, with no clear D. Germline lookup yields CDR1 SEHNR and CDR2 FQNEAQ (reference sequence). V lost 3 bases and J lost 7, with 9 bases in between. This CDR3 is 13 amino acids long. CDR3 nucleotide sequence: TGTGCCAGCAGCTTGTCCAAGCTCGGGGAGCTGTTTTTT. The encoded protein is CASSLSKLGELFF.

A few counts support this clone. V and J are TRBV6-6 and TRBJ1-2; TRBD1 might be the D (6 bases). CDR3 length: 14 residues. V dropped 4 bases and J dropped 8 bases, with 17 bases sitting between them. Germline V lookup: CDR1 MNHNY, CDR2 SVGAGI (reference sequence). The chain's CDR3 is CASSSDSSHQGYTF. CDR3 DNA: TGTGCCAGCAGTTCGGACAGCTCCCACCAGGGCTACACCTTC.

The chain uses TRBV25-1 and TRBJ2-7; D possibly corresponds to TRBD2 (5 bases). This CDR3 spans 14 amino acids. V shed 5 bases and J shed 0 bases, with 11 bases lying between them. Per the germline V gene, CDR1 is MGHDK and CDR2 is SYGVNS. The CDR3 coding sequence is TGTGCCAGCAGTAGCGGATCGAGCTCCTACGAGCAGTACTTC. It is translated as CASSSGSSSYEQYF.

V gene TRBV6-5 combines with J gene TRBJ1-2, with D possibly being TRBD1 (5 bases). The CDR3 runs 14 residues. Germline V gives CDR1 MNHEY, CDR2 SVGAGI. Trimming removed 6 bases from V and 8 bases from J, with 19 bases in between. The CDR3 region is CASRSPGGFGGYTF. Here the CDR3 DNA reads TGTGCCAGCAGGTCCCCGGGGGGGTTTGGAGGCTACACCTTC.

This sequence joins TRBV7-8 and TRBJ2-7; D remains unclear. Germline V lookup: CDR1 SGHVS, CDR2 FQNEAQ. The CDR3 is made up of 13 amino acids. The V end lost 1 base, the J end lost 0 bases, and 4 bases lay between the germline ends. The CDR3 nucleotides read TGTGCCAGCAGCTTAGGGTTCTCCTACGAGCAGTACTTC. This codes for CASSLGFSYEQYF. Variable domain in full (rest from reference TRBV7-8 and TRBJ2-7): GAGVSQSPRYKVAKRGQDVALRCDPISGHVSLFWYQQALGQGPEFLTYFQNEAQLDKSGLPSDRFFAERPEGSVSTLKIQRTQQEDSAVYLCASSLGFSYEQYFGPGTRLTVT.

This clone was observed a single time. V is TRBV13 and J is TRBJ1-2, with unresolved D. This CDR3 spans 14 amino acids. The germline V and J ends were trimmed by 10 bases and 1 base, with 16 bases remaining between them. CDR1 PRHDT and CDR2 FYEKMQ come from the germline V gene (reference sequence). CDR3 loop: CATSPQTFNYGYTF. The CDR3 coding sequence is TGTGCCACCTCCCCACAGACCTTTAACTATGGCTACACCTTC.

The CDR3 region is CASSQEGQETPANYGYTF. DNA of the CDR3: TGTGCCAGCAGCCAAGAAGGGCAGGAGACTCCAGCTAACTATGGCTACACCTTC. This chain connects TRBV4-2 to TRBJ1-2; D unresolved. Trimming stripped 0 bases from V and 0 bases from J, with 17 bases between. Germline CDR1 and CDR2: LGHNA and YNFKEQ. The CDR3 loop spans 18 amino acids.

In its sample, this clone was seen a few times. The chain couples TRBV4-1 to TRBJ2-7; TRBD1 is a possible D gene (6 bases). The ends were cut back, 3 bases at V and 3 bases at J, with 12 bases in the middle. Per germline, CDR1 MGHRA and CDR2 YSYEKL. There are 14 residues in the CDR3. The CDR3 sequence: CASSHTGMNYEQYF. The DNA of the CDR3 is TGCGCCAGCAGCCATACAGGGATGAACTACGAGCAGTACTTC.

V gene TRBV18 combines with J gene TRBJ2-2; D uncertain. This CDR3 is built from 17 residues. V lost 3 bases and J 0 bases, leaving 14 bases between the germline ends. Germline V gives CDR1 KGHSH, CDR2 LQKENI. DNA of the CDR3: TGTGCCAGCTCACCCAATCCAACTGCCACGAACACCGGGGAGCTGTTTTTT. Encoded protein: CASSPNPTATNTGELFF.

The chain recombines TRBV7-9 with TRBJ1-2, with D tentatively TRBD1 (5 bases). Trimming left V 3 bases short and J 1 base short, with 9 bases between. CDR3 length equals 14 residues. CDR1 SEHNR and CDR2 FQNEAQ come from the germline V gene (reference sequence). The CDR3 DNA follows: TGTGCCAGCAGCTTTGGAGGGGATAACTATGGCTACACCTTC. Translation: CASSFGGDNYGYTF.

This CDR3 is CASSYSPGALSYEQYF. The CDR3, as DNA: TGTGCCAGCAGTTACTCTCCGGGAGCCCTCTCCTACGAGCAGTACTTC. The chain combines TRBV6-5 with TRBJ2-5, with D perhaps TRBD2 (6 bases). Near its end, the DNA agrees better with TRBJ2-7, so the J call may be wrong. The CDR3 is made up of 16 amino acids. Per the germline V gene, CDR1 is MNHEY and CDR2 is SVGAGI.

V and J are TRBV6-5 and TRBJ2-5, with 8 positions matching TRBD2. The CDR3 is made up of 15 amino acids. Looked up from germline, CDR1 is MNHEY and CDR2 is SVGAGI. With V trimmed by 5 bases and J by 2 bases, 7 bases remained unmatched. The DNA for the CDR3 is TGTGCCAGCAGTGTGAGTAGCGGGGTGCAAGAGACCCAGTACTTC. This codes for CASSVSSGVQETQYF.

The genes are TRBV11-3 and TRBJ2-1, with a tentative D call TRBD2 (5 bases). This CDR3 spans 17 amino acids. Germline CDR1 SGHNT, CDR2 YENEEA. V was clipped by 2 bases and J by 5 bases, with 19 bases between them. In DNA, the CDR3 is TGTGCCAGCAGCTTATTAGCGCTCTGGGGTGGGCACAATGAGCAGTTCTTC. This gives the protein CASSLLALWGGHNEQFF.

The chain recombines TRBV29-1 with TRBJ1-1; D gene uncertain. From germline, CDR1 is SQVTM and CDR2 ANQGSEA. V shed 6 bases and J shed 2 bases, with 13 bases lying between them. The length of the CDR3 is 13 residues. CDR3 nucleotides: TGCAGCGTCGTATCTACAGTAAACACTGAAGCTTTCTTT. It translates to CSVVSTVNTEAFF.

V and J are TRBV7-9 and TRBJ2-7; the D gene is possibly TRBD1 (6 bases). V was cut by 4 bases and J by 2 bases, with 18 bases left in between. CDR1 is SEHNR, CDR2 FQNEAQ, per germline (reference sequence). This CDR3 region has 16 residues. CDR3 sequence reads: CASSSRTGLRAYEQYF. In DNA, the CDR3 is TGTGCCAGCAGCTCCCGTACAGGGTTGCGGGCCTACGAGCAGTACTTC.

The rearrangement joins TRBV14 to TRBJ1-1, with TRBD1 as a possible D gene (6 bases). Germline V gene lookup returns CDR1 SGHDN and CDR2 FVKESK. The CDR3 contains 15 residues. V was cut by 0 bases and J by 1 base, with 9 bases left in between. CDR3 amino acids: CASSQDLGANTEAFF. In nucleotides, the CDR3 is TGTGCCAGCAGCCAAGATCTGGGGGCGAACACTGAAGCTTTCTTT.

The chain joins TRBV19 to TRBJ1-4; weak D call: TRBD1 (6 bases). Germline V gives CDR1 LNHDA, CDR2 SQIVND (reference sequence). The CDR3 is made up of 14 amino acids. V was cut by 3 bases and J by 7 bases, with 12 bases left in between. The CDR3 DNA sequence: TGTGCCAGTAGTATCCGGGGGCGAGGTGAAAAACTGTTTTTT. Its protein is CASSIRGRGEKLFF.

J is TRBJ2-1 and V is TRBV5-6; unclear D gene. The CDR3 has 11 residues. From germline, CDR1 is SGHDT and CDR2 YYEEEE. Trimming left V 2 bases short and J 10 bases short, with 7 bases between. The CDR3 DNA follows: TGTGCCAGCAGCTTTTCAGTCGAGCAGTTCTTC. Translation: CASSFSVEQFF.

This sequence joins TRBV6-6 and TRBJ1-1; the match to TRBD1 covers 10 bases. This CDR3 has 16 amino acids. V lost 6 bases, J lost 0 bases, and 7 bases stayed unmatched. Germline CDR1 is MNHNY and CDR2 is SVGAGI (reference sequence). CDR3 in amino acids: CASRPDRGRMNTEAFF. CDR3 bases: TGTGCCAGCAGGCCAGACAGGGGGCGAATGAACACTGAAGCTTTCTTT.

The chain uses TRBV2 and TRBJ2-7; no clear D. Germline assignment: CDR1 SNHLY and CDR2 FYNNEI. This CDR3 spans 16 amino acids. Trimming left V 1 base short and J 3 bases short, with 16 bases between. CDR3 bases: TGTGCCAGCAGTGAAGGATTTAGTCAGATTGACTACGAGCAGTACTTC. Encoded protein: CASSEGFSQIDYEQYF.

The chain employs TRBV5-1 and TRBJ2-3, with D possibly being TRBD2 (5 bases). This CDR3 has 16 residues. Germline CDR1 is SGHRS and CDR2 is YFSETQ. Trimming pared 0 bases from V and 2 bases from J, leaving 13 bases between. The CDR3 DNA is TGCGCCAGCAGCTTGGATGGGCGGGTATTCACAGATACGCAGTATTTT. As protein: CASSLDGRVFTDTQYF.

The table lists this clone with a count of one. The chain couples TRBV19 to TRBJ2-2, with D unresolved. CDR1 is LNHDA and CDR2 is SQIVND in the germline V gene (reference sequence). Trimming cost V 5 bases and J 6 bases, with 10 bases left between them. CDR3 length: 13 amino acids. The CDR3 region is CASSPSTPGELFF. The CDR3 coding sequence is TGTGCCAGTAGTCCCAGCACGCCCGGGGAGCTGTTTTTT.

The chain recombines TRBV11-2 with TRBJ2-7; 9 bases match TRBD2. Germline-derived CDR1 and CDR2 are SGHAT and FQNNGV. V trimming: 5 bases; J trimming: 4 bases; junction bases outside the gene matches: 15. This CDR3 is built from 17 residues. The CDR3 sequence is CASSHLTSGFITYEQYF. DNA of the CDR3: TGTGCCAGCAGCCACCTGACTAGCGGATTCATAACATACGAGCAGTACTTC.

The chain is built from TRBV19 and TRBJ2-1; D is possibly TRBD1 (6 bases). This CDR3 region has 15 residues. Germline CDR1 LNHDA, CDR2 SQIVND (reference sequence). V lost 5 bases, J lost 0 bases, and 11 bases lay in between. The CDR3 DNA reads as TGTGCCAGTAGTCCCGACAGGAGCTCCTACAATGAGCAGTTCTTC. Translation: CASSPDRSSYNEQFF.

V usage is TRBV9 and J usage is TRBJ2-1; D possibly corresponds to TRBD2 (7 bases). The CDR3 is 14 amino acids. Germline lookup yields CDR1 SGDLS and CDR2 YYNGEE. Trimming cost V 3 bases and J 4 bases, with 11 bases left between them. DNA for the CDR3: TGTGCCAGCAGCGCCGGGGGGCAGTACAATGAGCAGTTCTTC. As protein: CASSAGGQYNEQFF.

Regarding this clone: The germline gene is not matched at one end of the junction; a read error may be the cause. The chain links TRBV4-1 to TRBJ2-2; no firm D call. Germline lookup yields CDR1 MGHRA and CDR2 YSYEKL. The CDR3 totals 16 residues. This CDR3 is CASNQEEELNTGELFF. CDR3 coding DNA: TGCGCCAGCAACCAAGAAGAGGAATTAAACACCGGGGAGCTGTTTTTT.

The chain links TRBV6-1 to TRBJ1-1; tentatively, D is TRBD1 (6 bases). V was pared by 5 bases and J by 6 bases, with 19 bases between. The CDR3 has 15 amino acids. The germline gives CDR1 MNHNS, CDR2 SASEGT. The CDR3 reads CASSPWQGSGAEAFF. Here the CDR3 DNA reads TGTGCCAGCAGTCCTTGGCAGGGGTCGGGCGCTGAAGCTTTCTTT.

There are a few counts of this clone. The genes are TRBV7-9 and TRBJ1-3; tentative D call: TRBD1 (5 bases). V dropped 10 bases and J dropped 4 bases, with 14 bases sitting between them. The CDR3 runs to 13 residues. Germline assignment: CDR1 SEHNR and CDR2 FQNEAQ (reference sequence). DNA for the CDR3: TGTGCCACCACAAAGGGGATAGGAAACACCATATATTTT. Its translation is CATTKGIGNTIYF.

V usage is TRBV13 and J usage is TRBJ2-2; D is unclear. Germline lookup yields CDR1 PRHDT and CDR2 FYEKMQ (reference sequence). Trimming took 3 bases from V and 1 from J, leaving 9 bases between them. The CDR3 has 15 amino acids. The CDR3 loop reads CASSLLVGNTGELFF. CDR3 coding DNA: TGTGCCAGCAGCTTGCTTGTGGGGAACACCGGGGAGCTGTTTTTT.

This clone was seen only once. J is TRBJ2-2 and V is TRBV9, with D unclear. V lost 4 bases, J lost 5 bases, and 6 bases lay in between. The CDR3 is made up of 12 amino acids. Germline V lookup: CDR1 SGDLS, CDR2 YYNGEE. The CDR3 DNA reads as TGTGCCAGCAGCCTCGGGACCGGGGAGCTGTTTTTT. Translated: CASSLGTGELFF.

The chain uses TRBV7-2 and TRBJ1-3, with TRBD1 as a possible D gene (5 bases). Germline-derived CDR1 and CDR2 are SGHTA and FQGNSA. The germline V and J ends were trimmed by 1 base and 0 bases, with 7 bases remaining between them. This CDR3 has 15 residues. The CDR3 coding sequence is TGTGCCAGCAGCTTAGAGGGGAGCTCTGGAAACACCATATATTTT. This encodes CASSLEGSSGNTIYF.

The chain combines TRBV7-9 with TRBJ2-7; TRBD2 matches 7 bases. Trimming at V came to 7 bases and at J to 3 bases, leaving 9 bases not matched to a gene. CDR1 is SEHNR and CDR2 is FQNEAQ in the germline V gene (reference sequence). The CDR3 consists of 14 residues. The CDR3 loop reads CASTPLAVNYEQYF. The CDR3 DNA reads TGTGCCAGCACCCCCCTAGCGGTCAACTACGAGCAGTACTTC.